This T cell receptor beta chain was recovered during a study of response to subunit inactivated influenza vaccine. Study-wide results and limits: There was a suggestion from the authors that each seasonal influenza vaccination recruits few new T cells.

Many counts were recorded for this clonotype. Antigen: not known. TCRdb re-called the RT-PCR reads through MiXCR, storing one row per CDR3 protein. The sample consists of 550,000 to 600,000 distinct CDR3 sequences, approximately 12% of them appearing once. Germline V CDR1 and CDR2: ENHRY, SYGVKD. This CDR3 has 15 residues. Trimming cost V 3 bases and J 1 base; bases outside gene matches: 6. The sequence came from a man aged 50 to 60 who received an inactivated influenza vaccine. The sample here was PBMCs from blood, taken on the day of vaccination. The chain joins TRBV10-3 to TRBJ2-7, with TRBD2 identical over 7 bases. The CDR3 reads CAISEAGRLSYEQYF. The CDR3 bases are TGTGCCATCAGTGAAGCGGGGAGACTTTCCTACGAGCAGTACTTC.